This TCR beta chain was identified in a study of control samples from healthy donors and cancer patients. Per germline, CDR1 SGDLS and CDR2 YYNGEE. The CDR3 has 14 amino acids. The V and J ends lost 0 bases and 3 bases, in that order; junction bases with no gene match: 2. Generated by immunoSEQ multiplex PCR, the TCRdb table keeps only in-frame clones and is missing some. The data hold just over 80,000 clones, with roughly 94% observed a single time. Sequencing was carried out using blood. This TCR derives from a woman under 30 in good health. This rearrangement joins TRBV9 to TRBJ2-7; 8 positions agree with TRBD2. The CDR3 DNA sequence: TGTGCCAGCAGCGTAGCCAGCGGGAGCTACGAGCAGTACTTC. Its protein is CASSVASGSYEQYF.